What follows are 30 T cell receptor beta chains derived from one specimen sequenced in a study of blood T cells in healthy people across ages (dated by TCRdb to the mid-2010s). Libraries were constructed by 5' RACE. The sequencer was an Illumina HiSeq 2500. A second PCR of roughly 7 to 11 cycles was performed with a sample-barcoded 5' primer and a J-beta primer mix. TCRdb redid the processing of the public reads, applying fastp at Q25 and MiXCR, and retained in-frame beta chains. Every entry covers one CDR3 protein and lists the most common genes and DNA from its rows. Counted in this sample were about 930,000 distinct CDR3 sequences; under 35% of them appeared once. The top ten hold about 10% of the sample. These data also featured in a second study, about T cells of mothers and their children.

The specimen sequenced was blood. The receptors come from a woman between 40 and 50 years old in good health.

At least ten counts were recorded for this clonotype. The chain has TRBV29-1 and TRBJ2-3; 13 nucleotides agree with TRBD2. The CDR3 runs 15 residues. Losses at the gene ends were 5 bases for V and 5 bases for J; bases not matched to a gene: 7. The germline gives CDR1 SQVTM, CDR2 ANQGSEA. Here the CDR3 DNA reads TGCAGCGTTTTGACTAGCGGGGGGTATCTAGATACGCAGTATTTT. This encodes CSVLTSGGYLDTQYF.

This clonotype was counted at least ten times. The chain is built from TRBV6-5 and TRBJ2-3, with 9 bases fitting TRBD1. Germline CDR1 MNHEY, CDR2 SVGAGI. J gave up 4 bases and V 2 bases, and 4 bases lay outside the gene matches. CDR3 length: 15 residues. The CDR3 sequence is CASSYDRGAADTQYF. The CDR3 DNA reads TGTGCCAGCAGTTACGACAGGGGGGCGGCAGATACGCAGTATTTT.

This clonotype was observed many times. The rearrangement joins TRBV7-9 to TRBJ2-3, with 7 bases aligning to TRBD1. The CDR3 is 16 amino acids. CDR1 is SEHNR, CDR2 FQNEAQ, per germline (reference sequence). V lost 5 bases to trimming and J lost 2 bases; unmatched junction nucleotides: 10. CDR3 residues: CASSQMTGNPTDTQYF. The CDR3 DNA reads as TGTGCCAGCAGCCAGATGACAGGGAACCCCACAGATACGCAGTATTTT.

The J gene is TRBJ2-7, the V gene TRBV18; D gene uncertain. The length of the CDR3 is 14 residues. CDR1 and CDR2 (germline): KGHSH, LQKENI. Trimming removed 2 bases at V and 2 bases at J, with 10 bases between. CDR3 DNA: TGTGCCAGCTCACCAAGGCCGGGTCCCTACGAGCAGTACTTC. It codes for CASSPRPGPYEQYF.

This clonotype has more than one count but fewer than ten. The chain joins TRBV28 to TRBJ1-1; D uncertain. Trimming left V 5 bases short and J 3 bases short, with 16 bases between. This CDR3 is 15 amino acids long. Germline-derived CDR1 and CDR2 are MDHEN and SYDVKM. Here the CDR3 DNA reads TGTGCCAGCAGTCCCCCAAGTTACACCGACACTGAAGCTTTCTTT. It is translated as CASSPPSYTDTEAFF.

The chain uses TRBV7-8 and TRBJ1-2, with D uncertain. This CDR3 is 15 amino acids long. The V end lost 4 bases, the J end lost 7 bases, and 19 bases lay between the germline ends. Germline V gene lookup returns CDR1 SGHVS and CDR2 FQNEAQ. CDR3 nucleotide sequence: TGTGCCAGCAGCTCCCGGACTGTTTCCCAGGCTGGCTACACCTTC. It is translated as CASSSRTVSQAGYTF.

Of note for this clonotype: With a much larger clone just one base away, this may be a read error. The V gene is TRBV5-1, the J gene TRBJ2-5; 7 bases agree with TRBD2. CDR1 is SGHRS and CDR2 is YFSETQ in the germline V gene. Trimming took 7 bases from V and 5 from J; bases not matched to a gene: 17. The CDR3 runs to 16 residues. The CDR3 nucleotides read TGCGCCAGCTGCTCGGCCGGGGGGAATACCAGGGAGACCCAGTACTTC. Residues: CASCSAGGNTRETQYF.

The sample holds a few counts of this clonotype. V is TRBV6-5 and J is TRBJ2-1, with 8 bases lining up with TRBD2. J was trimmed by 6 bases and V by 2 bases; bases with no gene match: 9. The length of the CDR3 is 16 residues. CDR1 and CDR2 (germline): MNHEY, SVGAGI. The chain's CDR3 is CASSYPGLVGPNEQFF. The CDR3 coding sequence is TGTGCCAGCAGTTACCCGGGACTAGTGGGGCCCAATGAGCAGTTCTTC.

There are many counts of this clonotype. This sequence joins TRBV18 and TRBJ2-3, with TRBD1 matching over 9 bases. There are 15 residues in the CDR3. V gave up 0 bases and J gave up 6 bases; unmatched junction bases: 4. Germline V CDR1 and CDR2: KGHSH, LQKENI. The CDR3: CASSPPTGGADTQYF. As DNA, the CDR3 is TGTGCCAGCTCACCACCGACAGGGGGGGCGGATACGCAGTATTTT. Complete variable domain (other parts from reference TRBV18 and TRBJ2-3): NAGVMQNPRHLVRRRGQEARLRCSPMKGHSHVYWYRQLPEEGLKFMVYLQKENIIDESGMPKERFSAEFPKEGPSILRIQQVVRGDSAAYFCASSPPTGGADTQYFGPGTRLTVL.

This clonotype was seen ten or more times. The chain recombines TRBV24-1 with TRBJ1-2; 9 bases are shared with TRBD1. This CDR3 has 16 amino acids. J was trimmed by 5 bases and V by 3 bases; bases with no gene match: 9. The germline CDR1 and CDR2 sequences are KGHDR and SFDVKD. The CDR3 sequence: CATSDVAGTGPYGYTF. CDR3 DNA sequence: TGTGCCACCAGTGATGTTGCCGGGACAGGGCCGTATGGCTACACCTTC.

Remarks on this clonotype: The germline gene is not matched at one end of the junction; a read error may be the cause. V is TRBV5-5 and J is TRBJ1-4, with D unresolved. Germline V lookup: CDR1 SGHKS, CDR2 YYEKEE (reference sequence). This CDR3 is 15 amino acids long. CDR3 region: CASRLEQTTNEKLFF. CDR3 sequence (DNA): TGTGCCAGCAGGTTGGAGCAAACAACTAATGAAAAACTGTTTTTT.

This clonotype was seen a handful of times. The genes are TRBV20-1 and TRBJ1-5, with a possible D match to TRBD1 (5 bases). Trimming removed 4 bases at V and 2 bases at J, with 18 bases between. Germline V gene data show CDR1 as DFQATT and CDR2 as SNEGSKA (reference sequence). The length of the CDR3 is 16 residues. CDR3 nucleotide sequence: TGCAGTGCTATGGGGTTGGGGGAGTGGGGCAATCAGCCCCAGCATTTT. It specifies CSAMGLGEWGNQPQHF.

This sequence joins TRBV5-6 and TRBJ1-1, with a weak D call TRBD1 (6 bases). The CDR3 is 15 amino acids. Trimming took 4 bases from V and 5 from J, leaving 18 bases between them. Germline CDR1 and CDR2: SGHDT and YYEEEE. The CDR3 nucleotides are TGTGCCAGCAGCCTTTACAGCGGGGGCAGGACTGAAGCTTTCTTT. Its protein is CASSLYSGGRTEAFF.

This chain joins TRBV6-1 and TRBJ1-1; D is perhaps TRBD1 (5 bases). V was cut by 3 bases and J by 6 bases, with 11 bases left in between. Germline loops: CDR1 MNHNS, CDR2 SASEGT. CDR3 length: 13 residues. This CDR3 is CASSDHRFAEAFF. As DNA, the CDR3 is TGTGCCAGCAGTGACCACAGGTTCGCTGAAGCTTTCTTT.

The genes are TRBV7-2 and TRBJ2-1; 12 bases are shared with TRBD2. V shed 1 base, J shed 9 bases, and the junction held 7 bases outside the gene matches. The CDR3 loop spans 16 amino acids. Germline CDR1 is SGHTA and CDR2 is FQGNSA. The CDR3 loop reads CASSLGGLAGGSEQFF. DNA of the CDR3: TGTGCCAGCAGCTTAGGAGGCCTAGCGGGGGGGAGTGAGCAGTTCTTC.

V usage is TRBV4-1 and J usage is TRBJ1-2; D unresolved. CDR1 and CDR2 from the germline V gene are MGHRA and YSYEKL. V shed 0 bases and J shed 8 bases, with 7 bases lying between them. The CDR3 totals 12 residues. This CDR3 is CASSQETGGYTF. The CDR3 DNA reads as TGCGCCAGCAGCCAAGAGACCGGGGGCTACACCTTC.

The CDR3 here is CASSPEGRSYGYTF. DNA of the CDR3: TGTGCCAGCAGTCCAGAGGGACGGAGCTATGGCTACACCTTC. V gene TRBV28 combines with J gene TRBJ1-2, with a tentative D call TRBD1 (5 bases). The V and J ends lost 5 bases and 4 bases respectively, with 14 bases between them. This CDR3 contains 14 residues. Germline lookup yields CDR1 MDHEN and CDR2 SYDVKM.

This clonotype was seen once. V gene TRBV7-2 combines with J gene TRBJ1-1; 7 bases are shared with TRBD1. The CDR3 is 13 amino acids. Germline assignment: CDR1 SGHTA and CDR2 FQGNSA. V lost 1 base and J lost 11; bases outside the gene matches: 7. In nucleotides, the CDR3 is TGTGCCAGCAGCTTAGGGTTAGGGGGCGACGCTTTCTTT. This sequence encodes CASSLGLGGDAFF.

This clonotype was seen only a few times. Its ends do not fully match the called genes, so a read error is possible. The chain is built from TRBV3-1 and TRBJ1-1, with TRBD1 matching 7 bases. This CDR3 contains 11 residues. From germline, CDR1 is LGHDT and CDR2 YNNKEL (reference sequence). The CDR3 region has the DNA TGTGCCAGTAGCCAACAGGGGCGGGCTTTCTTT. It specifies CASSQQGRAFF. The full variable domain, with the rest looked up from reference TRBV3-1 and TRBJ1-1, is DTAVSQTPKYLVTQMGNDKSIKCEQNLGHDTMYWYKQDSKKFLKIMFSYNNKELIINETVPNRFSPKSPDKAHLNLHINSLELGDSAVYFCASSQQGRAFFGQGTRLTVV.

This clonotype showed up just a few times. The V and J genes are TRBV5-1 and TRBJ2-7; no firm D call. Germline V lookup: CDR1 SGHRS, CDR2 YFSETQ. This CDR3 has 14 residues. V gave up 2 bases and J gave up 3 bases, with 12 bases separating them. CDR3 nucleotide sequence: TGCGCCAGCAGCTTAGACTCAGAGGTCTACGAGCAGTACTTC. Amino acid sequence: CASSLDSEVYEQYF.

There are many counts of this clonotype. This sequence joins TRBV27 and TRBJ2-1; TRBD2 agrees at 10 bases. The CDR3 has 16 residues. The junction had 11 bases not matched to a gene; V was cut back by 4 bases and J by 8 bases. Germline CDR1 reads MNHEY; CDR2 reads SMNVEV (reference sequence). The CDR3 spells CASSYRGSGGAHEQFF. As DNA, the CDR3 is TGTGCCAGCAGTTACCGCGGGAGCGGGGGGGCTCATGAGCAGTTCTTC.

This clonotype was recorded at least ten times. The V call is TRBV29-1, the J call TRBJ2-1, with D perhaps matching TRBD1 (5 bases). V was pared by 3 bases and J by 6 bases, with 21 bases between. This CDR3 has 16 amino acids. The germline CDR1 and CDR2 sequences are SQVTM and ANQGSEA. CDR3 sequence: CSVDALQGRPGNEQFF. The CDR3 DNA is TGCAGCGTTGACGCGCTCCAGGGAAGACCAGGCAATGAGCAGTTCTTC.

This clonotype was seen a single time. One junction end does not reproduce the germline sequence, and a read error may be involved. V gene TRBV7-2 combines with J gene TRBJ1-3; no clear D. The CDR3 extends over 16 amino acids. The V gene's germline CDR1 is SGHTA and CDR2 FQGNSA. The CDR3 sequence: CASSLYGGGGGSTIYF. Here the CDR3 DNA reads TGTGCCAGCAGCTTATATGGCGGAGGAGGTGGAAGCACCATATATTTT. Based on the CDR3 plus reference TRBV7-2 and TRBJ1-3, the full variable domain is GAGVSQSPSNKVTEKGKDVELRCDPISGHTALYWYRQSLGQGLEFLIYFQGNSAPDKSGLPSDRFSAERTGGSVSTLTIQRTQQEDSAVYLCASSLYGGGGGSTIYFGEGSWLTVV.

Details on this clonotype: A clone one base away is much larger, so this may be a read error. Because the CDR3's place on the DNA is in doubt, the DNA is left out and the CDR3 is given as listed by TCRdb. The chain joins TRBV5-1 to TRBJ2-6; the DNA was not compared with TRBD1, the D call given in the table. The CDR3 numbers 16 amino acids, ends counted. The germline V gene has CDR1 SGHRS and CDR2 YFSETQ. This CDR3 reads CASSVATGTGANVPTF.

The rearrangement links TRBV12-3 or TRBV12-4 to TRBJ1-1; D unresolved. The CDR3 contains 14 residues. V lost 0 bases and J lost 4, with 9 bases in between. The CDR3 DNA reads TGTGCCAGCAGTTTAGCGCTAGGTATCACTGAAGCTTTCTTT. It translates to CASSLALGITEAFF.

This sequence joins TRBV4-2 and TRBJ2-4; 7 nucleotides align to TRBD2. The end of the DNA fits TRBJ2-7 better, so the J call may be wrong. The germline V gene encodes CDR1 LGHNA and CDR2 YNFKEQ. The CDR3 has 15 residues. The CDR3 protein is CASTEGGGNSYEQYF. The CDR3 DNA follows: TGTGCCAGCACCGAGGGCGGGGGTAACTCCTACGAGCAGTACTTC.

In DNA form, the CDR3 reads TGCGCCAGCAGCCAAGATCAGAGTCGGAGGGCGGAAGCTTTCTTT. Its translation: CASSQDQSRRAEAFF. This sequence joins TRBV4-3 and TRBJ1-1, with D uncertain. The length of the CDR3 is 15 residues. Deletions cut 0 bases from V and 8 bases from J, with 16 bases between. Germline V CDR1 and CDR2: LGHNA, YSLEER.

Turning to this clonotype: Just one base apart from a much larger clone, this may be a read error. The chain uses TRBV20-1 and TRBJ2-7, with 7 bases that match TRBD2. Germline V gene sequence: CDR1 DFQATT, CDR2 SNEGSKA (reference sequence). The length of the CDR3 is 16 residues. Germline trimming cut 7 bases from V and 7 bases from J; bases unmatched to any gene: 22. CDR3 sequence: CSGNGVAGSTYNEQYF. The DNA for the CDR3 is TGCAGTGGGAATGGAGTAGCGGGTTCTACCTACAATGAGCAGTACTTC.

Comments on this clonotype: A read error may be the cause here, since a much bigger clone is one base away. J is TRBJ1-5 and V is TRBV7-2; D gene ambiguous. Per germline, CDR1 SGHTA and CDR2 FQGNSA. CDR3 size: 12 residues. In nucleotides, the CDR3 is TGTGCCTGCAGCTTTTCAGTTCAGCCCCAGCATTTT. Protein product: CACSFSVQPQHF.

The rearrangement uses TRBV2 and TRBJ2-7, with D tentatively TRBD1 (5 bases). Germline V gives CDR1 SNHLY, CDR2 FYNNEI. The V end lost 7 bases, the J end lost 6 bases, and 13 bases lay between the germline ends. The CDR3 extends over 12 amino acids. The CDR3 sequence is CASNQGLAEQYF. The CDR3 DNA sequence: TGTGCCAGCAATCAGGGATTGGCCGAGCAGTACTTC.